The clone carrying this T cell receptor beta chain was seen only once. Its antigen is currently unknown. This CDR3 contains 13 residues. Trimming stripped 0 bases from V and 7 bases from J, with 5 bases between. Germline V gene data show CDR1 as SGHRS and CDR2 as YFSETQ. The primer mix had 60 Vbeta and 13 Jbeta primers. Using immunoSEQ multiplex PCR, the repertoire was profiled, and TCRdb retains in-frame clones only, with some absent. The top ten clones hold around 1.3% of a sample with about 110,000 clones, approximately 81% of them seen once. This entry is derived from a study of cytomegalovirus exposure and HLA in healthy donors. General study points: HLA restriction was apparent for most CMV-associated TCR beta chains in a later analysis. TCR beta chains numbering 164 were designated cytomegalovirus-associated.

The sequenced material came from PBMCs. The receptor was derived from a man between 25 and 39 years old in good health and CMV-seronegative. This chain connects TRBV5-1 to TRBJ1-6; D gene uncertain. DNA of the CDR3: TGCGCCAGCAGCTTGGAGGAGAATTCACCCCTCCACTTT. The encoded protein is CASSLEENSPLHF.